Following are 22 T cell receptor beta chains from one sample sequenced in a study of cytomegalovirus exposure and HLA in healthy donors. The primer mix had 60 Vbeta and 13 Jbeta primers. The method was immunoSEQ multiplex PCR; TCRdb's version includes in-frame clones alone and lacks a portion of them. The data contain around 170,000 clones, just under 80% of them singletons. The sequencing sample was made of PBMCs. The receptors were sampled from a woman aged 50 to 65 in good health and CMV-seropositive.

V gene TRBV6-6 combines with J gene TRBJ1-1; 7 nucleotides line up with TRBD1. This CDR3 comprises 15 residues. Trimming at V came to 4 bases and at J to 6 bases, leaving 11 bases not matched to a gene. Germline CDR1 and CDR2: MNHNY and SVGAGI (reference sequence). For the CDR3, the DNA is TGTGCCAGCAGTTCCGGGACAGCGGGCGGGGCTGAAGCTTTCTTT. It codes for CASSSGTAGGAEAFF.

The chain recombines TRBV5-1 with TRBJ2-5; the D is unclear. The germline gives CDR1 SGHRS, CDR2 YFSETQ. The CDR3 has 12 amino acids. Deletions cut 4 bases from V and 3 bases from J, with 7 bases between. The DNA of the CDR3 is TGCGCCAGCAGCGCGAACGAAGAGACCCAGTACTTC. Protein: CASSANEETQYF.

The genes are TRBV11-2 and TRBJ2-6; no clear D. The V end lost 3 bases, the J end lost 0 bases, and 12 bases lay between the germline ends. Germline V gene data show CDR1 as SGHAT and CDR2 as FQNNGV. The CDR3 contains 17 residues. The CDR3 nucleotides are TGTGCCAGCAGCTTTACTTCCTTTCTCTCTGGGGCCAACGTCCTGACTTTC. It specifies CASSFTSFLSGANVLTF. Supplemented by reference TRBV11-2 and TRBJ2-6, the full variable domain reads EAGVAQSPRYKIIEKRQSVAFWCNPISGHATLYWYQQILGQGPKLLIQFQNNGVVDDSQLPKDRFSAERLKGVDSTLKIQPAKLEDSAVYLCASSFTSFLSGANVLTFGAGSRLTVL.

The rearrangement joins TRBV5-4 to TRBJ1-3; D remains ambiguous. V was cut by 4 bases and J by 2 bases, with 10 bases left in between. The CDR3 sequence is 14 residues long. The germline gives CDR1 SGHNT, CDR2 YYREEE (reference sequence). The CDR3 region has the DNA TGTGCCAGCAGCACCTCGGGGACTGGAAACACCATATATTTT. Encoded protein: CASSTSGTGNTIYF.

This chain joins TRBV30 and TRBJ2-3; 7 bases are shared with TRBD2. V trimming: 2 bases; J trimming: 8 bases; junction bases outside the gene matches: 7. CDR3 size: 13 residues. In germline, CDR1 is GTSNPN, CDR2 SVGIG (reference sequence). CDR3 coding DNA: TGTGCCTGGAGTACCTCTGGGGAGGGTACGCAGTATTTT. It translates to CAWSTSGEGTQYF.

The gene calls are TRBV7-6 and TRBJ2-5; D might be TRBD1 (5 bases). The closer fit of TRBJ2-7 to the DNA end suggests the J call may be wrong. The CDR3 sequence is 14 residues long. Germline CDR1 and CDR2: SGHVS and FNYEAQ. The CDR3 spells CASSLQGGAYEQYF. The CDR3 DNA follows: TGTGCCAGCAGCTTACAGGGCGGAGCCTACGAGCAGTACTTC.

This chain uses TRBV6-1 with TRBJ2-7, with TRBD1 identical over 11 bases. The ends lost 3 bases at V and 4 bases at J; junction bases unmatched: 5. This CDR3 is built from 15 residues. Germline V CDR1 and CDR2: MNHNS, SASEGT. The DNA of the CDR3 is TGTGCCAGCAGTGAGGGGGACAGGGGGTGGTACGAGCAGTACTTC. Its translation is CASSEGDRGWYEQYF.

The chain has TRBV30 and TRBJ2-7; D gene ambiguous. Trimming shortened V by 0 bases and J by 7 bases, and 13 bases separated the two germline ends. The germline V gene has CDR1 GTSNPN and CDR2 SVGIG (reference sequence). This CDR3 is 13 amino acids long. The CDR3 region is CAWSVEFPLEQYF. As DNA, the CDR3 is TGTGCCTGGAGTGTAGAGTTCCCCCTGGAGCAGTACTTC.

The chain recombines TRBV5-1 with TRBJ1-4, with a weak D call TRBD1 (5 bases). CDR3 length: 15 residues. The V gene lost 0 bases and the J gene lost 5 bases, with 11 bases spanning the gap. Germline lookup yields CDR1 SGHRS and CDR2 YFSETQ. The CDR3, as DNA: TGCGCCAGCAGCTTGGCCTCAGCAGGGAATGAAAAACTGTTTTTT. Protein product: CASSLASAGNEKLFF.

The chain has TRBV10-2 and TRBJ1-1; possible D gene TRBD1, 5 bases. The V and J ends lost 2 bases and 3 bases respectively, with 10 bases between them. The germline gives CDR1 WSHSY, CDR2 SAAADI. The CDR3 runs to 14 residues. This CDR3 is CASSEGGRDTEAFF. As DNA, the CDR3 is TGCGCCAGCAGTGAGGGGGGGAGGGACACTGAAGCTTTCTTT.

CDR3 sequence: CASSSWTSGTDTQYF. CDR3 in DNA: TGTGCCAGCAGCTCATGGACTAGCGGGACGGATACGCAGTATTTT. This sequence joins TRBV14 and TRBJ2-3, with 12 bases lining up with TRBD2. The CDR3 consists of 15 residues. Germline V gene sequence: CDR1 SGHDN, CDR2 FVKESK. The V segment lost 5 bases and the J segment 6 bases; nucleotides outside the gene matches: 6.

At least ten counts were recorded for this clone. The rearrangement uses TRBV6-5 and TRBJ1-6; the D is unclear. Trimming stripped 2 bases from V and 8 bases from J, with 10 bases between. This CDR3 comprises 14 residues. CDR1 and CDR2 (germline): MNHEY, SVGAGI. This chain's CDR3 is CASSYGHRDSPLHF. CDR3 bases: TGTGCCAGCAGTTACGGGCACCGCGATTCACCCCTCCACTTT.

The chain employs TRBV2 and TRBJ1-1; 11 bases agree with TRBD1. J was trimmed by 0 bases and V by 7 bases; bases with no gene match: 7. Germline CDR1 and CDR2: SNHLY and FYNNEI. The CDR3 sequence is 16 residues long. DNA for the CDR3: TGTGCCAGCACTGAGTGGACAGGGGGCTTGAACACTGAAGCTTTCTTT. Its translation is CASTEWTGGLNTEAFF.

The chain is built from TRBV11-3 and TRBJ1-2; 11 nucleotides line up with TRBD1. V shed 5 bases and J 2 bases; nucleotides not matched to a gene: 4. The CDR3 contains 15 residues. Germline V gene sequence: CDR1 SGHNT, CDR2 YENEEA. The CDR3 DNA sequence: TGTGCCAGCAGCCCGGGACAGGGGGTGAACTATGGCTACACCTTC. It is translated as CASSPGQGVNYGYTF. Full variable domain (outside the CDR3, taken from reference TRBV11-3 and TRBJ1-2): EAGVVQSPRYKIIEKKQPVAFWCNPISGHNTLYWYLQNLGQGPELLIRYENEEAVDDSQLPKDRFSAERLKGVDSTLKIQPAELGDSAVYLCASSPGQGVNYGYTFGSGTRLTVV.

The chain employs TRBV9 and TRBJ2-1; D is possibly TRBD2 (6 bases). The ends were cut back, 4 bases at V and 2 bases at J, with 19 bases in the middle. The germline CDR1 and CDR2 sequences are SGDLS and YYNGEE. This CDR3 comprises 17 residues. The CDR3 region is CASSSPSGAGTYNEQFF. The CDR3 DNA sequence: TGTGCCAGCAGCAGTCCTTCCGGCGCGGGGACCTACAATGAGCAGTTCTTC.

J is TRBJ1-1 and V is TRBV6-1, with D maybe TRBD1 (6 bases). Per the germline V gene, CDR1 is MNHNS and CDR2 is SASEGT. V gave up 6 bases and J gave up 4 bases, with 9 bases separating them. The length of the CDR3 is 12 residues. The CDR3 sequence: CASRKGVTEAFF. The CDR3 DNA reads TGTGCCAGCAGAAAGGGGGTCACTGAAGCTTTCTTT.

The V call is TRBV4-3, the J call TRBJ2-1; 8 nucleotides match TRBD1. Germline-derived CDR1 and CDR2 are LGHNA and YSLEER. The V and J ends lost 0 bases and 0 bases, in that order; junction bases with no gene match: 10. This CDR3 region has 19 residues. The DNA of the CDR3 is TGCGCCAGCAGCCAAGAGGGGCCGGGACAGGAACCCTCCTACAATGAGCAGTTCTTC. Protein sequence: CASSQEGPGQEPSYNEQFF.

This chain joins TRBV19 and TRBJ2-7; D is ambiguous. Germline V gene lookup returns CDR1 LNHDA and CDR2 SQIVND (reference sequence). V shed 6 bases and J shed 7 bases, with 13 bases lying between them. This CDR3 is built from 12 residues. Here the CDR3 DNA reads TGTGCCAGTAGGGGTGCGCCAGGAGAGCAGTACTTC. Translating it yields CASRGAPGEQYF. The variable domain in full, completed from reference TRBV19 and TRBJ2-7, reads DGGITQSPKYLFRKEGQNVTLSCEQNLNHDAMYWYRQDPGQGLRLIYYSQIVNDFQKGDIAEGYSVSREKKESFPLTVTSAQKNPTAFYLCASRGAPGEQYFGPGTRLTVT.

This clone was recorded a few times. The genes are TRBV4-3 and TRBJ2-5; 11 nucleotides line up with TRBD2. Unmatched junction bases numbered 6, after V lost 4 bases and J lost 5 bases. The CDR3 contains 15 residues. Germline CDR1 reads LGHNA; CDR2 reads YSLEER. The CDR3 DNA sequence: TGCGCCAGCAGCCTTAGCGGGAGGGCCGAGGAGACCCAGTACTTC. Its translation: CASSLSGRAEETQYF.

The chain recombines TRBV5-4 with TRBJ2-7; tentative D call: TRBD2 (6 bases). V gave up 6 bases and J gave up 2 bases, with 12 bases separating them. The CDR3 runs 13 residues. Germline CDR1 reads SGHNT; CDR2 reads YYREEE (reference sequence). The CDR3 protein is CASTRGGTYEQYF. Here the CDR3 DNA reads TGTGCCAGCACCCGGGGCGGGACCTACGAGCAGTACTTC.

The J gene is TRBJ1-1, the V gene TRBV6-5, with 8 bases fitting TRBD1. The CDR3 has 14 amino acids. Unmatched junction bases numbered 5, after V lost 5 bases and J lost 3 bases. The V gene's germline CDR1 is MNHEY and CDR2 SVGAGI. The CDR3 DNA is TGTGCCAGCAGTCTCGGACAGGGTTACACTGAAGCTTTCTTT. Encoded protein: CASSLGQGYTEAFF.

The chain is built from TRBV27 and TRBJ1-3; 9 positions match TRBD1. J was trimmed by 4 bases and V by 4 bases; bases with no gene match: 8. This CDR3 region has 16 residues. Germline CDR1 MNHEY, CDR2 SMNVEV (reference sequence). The CDR3 reads CASSSRGTGSGNTIYF. The CDR3 DNA follows: TGTGCCAGCAGTTCCCGTGGGACAGGGAGCGGAAACACCATATATTTT.